Below, 22 T cell receptor beta chains from the same sample are listed, as sequenced in a study of cytomegalovirus exposure and HLA in healthy donors. The study ran its PCR with 60 Vbeta and 13 Jbeta primers. Measured with immunoSEQ multiplex PCR; TCRdb has only the in-frame clones, and not every one. The repertoire holds under 150,000 clones, with 84% as singletons. Sequenced: PBMCs. The source is a man between 50 and 59 years old in good health and CMV-seronegative.

This clone has more than one count but fewer than ten. The rearrangement links TRBV27 to TRBJ2-5, with no clear D. Germline V lookup: CDR1 MNHEY, CDR2 SMNVEV (reference sequence). The CDR3 runs 13 residues. Trimming left V 7 bases short and J 2 bases short, with 11 bases between. CDR3 residues: CASNPSGQETQYF. CDR3 nucleotides: TGTGCCAGCAACCCATCAGGACAAGAGACCCAGTACTTC.

V is TRBV5-1 and J is TRBJ1-1; possibly TRBD1 for D (6 bases). V gave up 2 bases and J gave up 2 bases, with 13 bases separating them. This CDR3 spans 15 amino acids. Germline V CDR1 and CDR2: SGHRS, YFSETQ. As DNA, the CDR3 is TGCGCCAGCAGCTTCCTGACAGGAGTAAACACTGAAGCTTTCTTT. Its translation: CASSFLTGVNTEAFF.

This clone occurred a few times. The rearrangement uses TRBV6-1 and TRBJ1-2; TRBD1 matches 8 bases. This CDR3 is built from 13 residues. Germline CDR1 MNHNS, CDR2 SASEGT. V was clipped by 5 bases and J by 8 bases; unmatched bases: 7. CDR3 in DNA: TGTGCCAGCAGTACTCGGGACAGGAGGGGCTACACCTTC. As protein: CASSTRDRRGYTF.

Written as DNA, the CDR3 is TGTGCCAGCAGCGTAGCGCCAGACAGGGGAGGCACAGATACGCAGTATTTT. As protein: CASSVAPDRGGTDTQYF. The genes are TRBV9 and TRBJ2-3; 8 bases line up with TRBD1. Trimming cost V 0 bases and J 1 base; bases outside gene matches: 7. Per germline, CDR1 SGDLS and CDR2 YYNGEE. The CDR3 is 17 amino acids.

This chain connects TRBV10-3 to TRBJ1-2, with D perhaps matching TRBD1 (5 bases). Germline CDR1 and CDR2: ENHRY and SYGVKD. The CDR3 length is 14 residues. V lost 0 bases to trimming and J lost 2 bases, with 7 bases between them. The CDR3 here is CAISESGGNYGYTF. Written as DNA, the CDR3 is TGTGCCATCAGTGAGTCGGGGGGGAACTATGGCTACACCTTC.

The chain links TRBV21-1 to TRBJ2-2; TRBD1 is taken as the D call from the table, unchecked against the DNA. TRBV21-1 is noted as a pseudogene. The CDR3 extends over 21 amino acids. CDR3 DNA sequence: TGTGCCAGCAGGACCCCAGGCCCCCACAAGACAGGGGGCTTTGCGGCCGGGGAGCTGTTTTTT. It yields the protein CASRTPGPHKTGGFAAGELFF.

The chain uses TRBV4-1 and TRBJ1-2; D gene uncertain. Germline loops: CDR1 MGHRA, CDR2 YSYEKL. V lost 0 bases and J lost 12, with 11 bases in between. The CDR3 is made up of 12 amino acids. This CDR3 is CASSQDRGWHTF. The CDR3 nucleotides read TGCGCCAGCAGCCAAGATCGGGGTTGGCACACCTTC.

The chain couples TRBV23-1 to TRBJ1-5; D is uncertain. TRBV23-1 is recorded as an ORF, its role being uncertain. The CDR3 has 13 amino acids. Trimming left V 8 bases short and J 4 bases short, with 12 bases between. The CDR3 sequence: CASFQRLNQPQHF. CDR3 DNA sequence: TGCGCCAGCTTCCAGAGGCTAAATCAGCCCCAGCATTTT.

The chain combines TRBV5-4 with TRBJ1-1; tentatively, D is TRBD1 (6 bases). Germline V gene sequence: CDR1 SGHNT, CDR2 YYREEE (reference sequence). The CDR3 sequence is 13 residues long. Trimming stripped 2 bases from V and 1 base from J, with 6 bases between. The CDR3 region is CASSFRGNTEAFF. CDR3 in DNA: TGTGCCAGCAGCTTCAGGGGGAACACTGAAGCTTTCTTT.

This chain links TRBV7-2 with TRBJ2-5; D is unclear. The J call may be faulty, since TRBJ2-7 better matches the DNA end. This CDR3 is 12 amino acids long. Per germline, CDR1 SGHTA and CDR2 FQGNSA. The CDR3 is CASSSPVPEQYF. Written as DNA, the CDR3 is TGTGCCAGCAGCTCACCTGTGCCCGAGCAGTACTTC.

In this sample, this clone turned up once. The rearrangement links TRBV6-5 to TRBJ2-5; no firm D call. Germline values: CDR1 MNHEY, CDR2 SVGAGI. This CDR3 comprises 13 residues. The ends were cut back, 5 bases at V and 0 bases at J, with 7 bases in the middle. The CDR3: CASSPQYQETQYF. The CDR3 DNA follows: TGTGCCAGCAGTCCCCAGTACCAAGAGACCCAGTACTTC.

The rearrangement uses TRBV10-3 and TRBJ2-7, with 7 bases that match TRBD1. This CDR3 has 15 residues. Germline lookup yields CDR1 ENHRY and CDR2 SYGVKD. J gave up 7 bases and V 6 bases, and 15 bases lay outside the gene matches. CDR3 in DNA: TGTGCCATCAGGCCCGACAGGGCCCTCTACGAAGAGCAGTACTTC. It translates to CAIRPDRALYEEQYF.

The rearrangement links TRBV9 to TRBJ1-6, with D possibly being TRBD1 (5 bases). Germline V gene data show CDR1 as SGDLS and CDR2 as YYNGEE. V lost 3 bases, J lost 8 bases, and 9 bases lay in between. The CDR3 sequence is 13 residues long. In nucleotides, the CDR3 is TGTGCCAGCAGCGAGGTACAGGATTCACCCCTCCACTTT. It yields the protein CASSEVQDSPLHF.

The CDR3 sequence: CASSPGESSYEQYF. The CDR3 nucleotides read TGTGCCAGCAGCCCGGGAGAGAGCTCCTACGAGCAGTACTTC. V gene TRBV6-6 combines with J gene TRBJ2-7, with D perhaps matching TRBD2 (6 bases). The germline gives CDR1 MNHNY, CDR2 SVGAGI (reference sequence). Trimming took 6 bases from V and 0 from J, leaving 12 bases between them. The length of the CDR3 is 14 residues.

The chain uses TRBV2 and TRBJ1-1; TRBD1 aligns across 8 bases. The V gene's germline CDR1 is SNHLY and CDR2 FYNNEI. Unmatched junction bases numbered 7, after V lost 0 bases and J lost 4 bases. The CDR3 has 16 residues. The CDR3 here is CASSEAKQGVGTEAFF. The CDR3 DNA reads TGTGCCAGCAGTGAAGCTAAACAGGGGGTAGGCACTGAAGCTTTCTTT.

This clone has a single count. This rearrangement joins TRBV18 to TRBJ1-5; D ambiguous. CDR3 length: 17 residues. Germline CDR1 and CDR2: KGHSH and LQKENI. The ends were cut back, 3 bases at V and 4 bases at J, with 19 bases in the middle. The CDR3 protein is CASSPMYAGTPNQPQHF. In nucleotides, the CDR3 is TGTGCCAGCTCACCCATGTACGCAGGAACCCCTAATCAGCCCCAGCATTTT.

J is TRBJ2-2 and V is TRBV27, with 14 bases aligning to TRBD2. Germline V gene lookup returns CDR1 MNHEY and CDR2 SMNVEV (reference sequence). This CDR3 comprises 19 residues. The ends lost 3 bases at V and 4 bases at J; junction bases unmatched: 10. This CDR3 reads CASSFWGLAGASSTGELFF. DNA of the CDR3: TGTGCCAGCAGTTTCTGGGGACTAGCGGGGGCCTCGAGCACCGGGGAGCTGTTTTTT.

There are a few counts of this clone. The rearrangement joins TRBV19 to TRBJ2-1, with 11 bases aligning to TRBD1. Unmatched junction bases numbered 7, after V lost 6 bases and J lost 6 bases. Germline V gene data show CDR1 as LNHDA and CDR2 as SQIVND (reference sequence). The CDR3 is made up of 15 amino acids. CDR3 sequence reads: CASSRDRGYGNEQFF. As DNA, the CDR3 is TGTGCCAGTAGCAGGGACAGGGGGTATGGCAATGAGCAGTTCTTC.

V usage is TRBV6-6 and J usage is TRBJ1-4, with D tentatively TRBD1 (6 bases). The CDR3 has 14 residues. Germline V gives CDR1 MNHNY, CDR2 SVGAGI (reference sequence). V dropped 5 bases and J dropped 8 bases, with 15 bases sitting between them. CDR3 residues: CASSPAGGQEKLFF. The CDR3 DNA is TGTGCCAGCAGTCCCGCCGGGGGGCAGGAAAAACTGTTTTTT.

This clone was seen a single time. The gene calls are TRBV19 and TRBJ1-3, with a possible D match to TRBD1 (5 bases). This CDR3 comprises 14 residues. Trimming pared 5 bases from V and 3 bases from J, leaving 11 bases between. Germline CDR1 and CDR2: LNHDA and SQIVND (reference sequence). This chain's CDR3 is CASSFSRVGNTIYF. DNA for the CDR3: TGTGCCAGTAGTTTTTCCAGGGTTGGAAACACCATATATTTT.

V is TRBV10-3 and J is TRBJ2-5; 7 nucleotides agree with TRBD2. The V gene end was trimmed by 8 bases and the J gene end by 2 bases; junction bases not matched to a gene: 5. The CDR3 has 13 amino acids. Germline V CDR1 and CDR2: ENHRY, SYGVKD. CDR3 nucleotides: TGTGCCATCTGGGGTAGCGGGCAAGAGACCCAGTACTTC. It translates to CAIWGSGQETQYF.

This clone was detected only once. The CDR3 reads CASSLGLAGGGKTQYF. CDR3 coding DNA: TGTGCCAGCAGCTTAGGACTAGCGGGGGGAGGAAAGACCCAGTACTTC. The chain employs TRBV7-2 and TRBJ2-5, with 13 bases lining up with TRBD2. This CDR3 has 16 amino acids. Germline assignment: CDR1 SGHTA and CDR2 FQGNSA. With 1 base clipped from V and 6 bases from J, the junction kept 5 bases outside the gene matches.